The 10 T cell receptor beta chains below all came from one sample that was sequenced in a study of T cell clonotyping in hematopoietic cell transplantation (dated by TCRdb to the early 2020s). Receptor libraries were prepared by the immunoSEQ multiplex PCR assay. Here the immuneACCESS table is served through TCRdb, limited to in-frame sequences with V and J called. Missing clones are a known gap in these copies; in checked studies unresolved V genes cover under half, and the rest lacks a known reason. For this sample the table gives some 10,000 clones, of which roughly 89% were detected only once. More than 15% of the sample rests with the top ten. The sample's time point, from its label and the paper: 100 days after allo-HCT. Sequencing used PBMCs, obtained 100 days after allogeneic stem cell transplant. The receptors were sampled from a female patient aged 60 to 70 who had an allogeneic stem cell transplant from an unrelated donor, so the T cells may come from the graft donor. Some clones in this sample may be carry-over from other donors' samples.

The chain carries TRBV30 and TRBJ1-1; D call uncertain. Germline-derived CDR1 and CDR2 are GTSNPN and SVGIG (reference sequence). V lost 4 bases to trimming and J lost 4 bases, with 7 bases between them. There are 11 residues in the CDR3. CDR3 DNA: TGTGCCTGGACGGCAGCCACTGAAGCTTTCTTT. Translated: CAWTAATEAFF.

The rearrangement links TRBV9 to TRBJ2-2; 9 bases line up with TRBD2. Per the germline V gene, CDR1 is SGDLS and CDR2 is YYNGEE. With V trimmed by 0 bases and J by 2 bases, 5 bases remained unmatched. The CDR3 runs 17 residues. CDR3 protein: CASSVAVAGANTGELFF. CDR3 DNA: TGTGCCAGCAGCGTAGCGGTAGCGGGGGCAAACACCGGGGAGCTGTTTTTT.

This rearrangement joins TRBV29-1 to TRBJ2-7, with 8 bases fitting TRBD2. The CDR3 covers 13 residues. Germline CDR1 and CDR2: SQVTM and ANQGSEA. Trimming took 6 bases from V and 0 from J; bases not matched to a gene: 4. The CDR3, as DNA: TGCAGCGTCCTTAGCGGGACCTCCTACGAGCAGTACTTC. Translating gives CSVLSGTSYEQYF.

This chain connects TRBV4-3 to TRBJ2-7; D is tentatively TRBD1 or TRBD2 (7 bases each). CDR1 is LGHNA, CDR2 YSLEER, per germline. The germline V and J ends were trimmed by 1 base and 0 bases, with 13 bases remaining between them. There are 16 residues in the CDR3. The CDR3 loop is CASSQGEGAGSYEQYF. As DNA, the CDR3 is TGCGCCAGCAGCCAAGGGGAGGGGGCGGGCTCCTACGAGCAGTACTTC.

This clone is a singleton in its sample. This chain joins TRBV10-2 and TRBJ2-4; D tentatively reads TRBD1 or TRBD2 (7 bases each). The CDR3 contains 14 residues. CDR1 is WSHSY, CDR2 SAAADI, per germline. V lost 6 bases and J lost 6, with 15 bases in between. The chain's CDR3 is CASSSDREGNIQYF. The CDR3 coding sequence is TGCGCCAGCAGCAGCGACAGGGAGGGAAACATTCAGTACTTC.

The chain couples TRBV7-9 to TRBJ2-7; weak D call: TRBD1 (6 bases). Trimming cost V 3 bases and J 1 base, with 13 bases left between them. The germline V gene encodes CDR1 SEHNR and CDR2 FQNEAQ (reference sequence). The CDR3 contains 15 residues. The CDR3 protein is CASSFPTRGSYEQYF. The CDR3 DNA sequence: TGTGCCAGCAGCTTCCCTACCAGGGGATCCTACGAGCAGTACTTC.

The chain is built from TRBV19 and TRBJ2-1; the D gene is possibly TRBD2 (6 bases). V was clipped by 6 bases and J by 4 bases, with 10 bases between them. The CDR3 sequence is 13 residues long. CDR1 and CDR2 from the germline V gene are LNHDA and SQIVND (reference sequence). CDR3 nucleotide sequence: TGTGCCAGTAGACTAGCAGCTTACAATGAGCAGTTCTTC. Encoded protein: CASRLAAYNEQFF.

The rearrangement uses TRBV19 and TRBJ1-5, with a possible D match to TRBD1 (6 bases). The CDR3 is made up of 16 amino acids. From germline, CDR1 is LNHDA and CDR2 SQIVND (reference sequence). V gave up 6 bases and J gave up 3 bases, with 18 bases separating them. The CDR3 DNA reads as TGTGCCAGTAGGGAAGTGGGGGGCGGTCTCAATCAGCCCCAGCATTTT. It encodes CASREVGGGLNQPQHF.

This clone has just one count. The chain joins TRBV27 to TRBJ2-1; perhaps TRBD2 as D (6 bases). The CDR3 consists of 14 residues. Germline CDR1 and CDR2: MNHEY and SMNVEV (reference sequence). V lost 6 bases and J lost 2, with 11 bases in between. CDR3 coding DNA: TGTGCCAGCAGGGCCGCGGGACCCTACAATGAGCAGTTCTTC. This translates into CASRAAGPYNEQFF.

J is TRBJ1-4 and V is TRBV19, with D tentatively TRBD1 (5 bases). Looked up from germline, CDR1 is LNHDA and CDR2 is SQIVND (reference sequence). The CDR3 is 12 amino acids. V was pared by 7 bases and J by 8 bases, with 11 bases between. CDR3 protein: CASNSDREKLFF. The CDR3 DNA reads as TGTGCCAGTAACTCCGACAGAGAAAAACTGTTTTTT.